This T cell receptor beta chain was captured in a study of T cells after yellow fever vaccination. This clonotype occurred many times. TCRdb independently ran MiXCR on the 5' RACE reads; one entry per CDR3 protein. This table has some 350,000 distinct CDR3 sequences, around 4.1% appearing once. This CDR3 is 16 amino acids long. V lost 4 bases and J 0 bases, leaving 15 bases between the germline ends. CDR1 SGHAT and CDR2 FQNNGV come from the germline V gene. The sequence was obtained from a man between 18 and 35 years old who received the YFV17D yellow fever vaccine. The gene calls are TRBV11-2 and TRBJ1-1; D is possibly TRBD1 (6 bases). Sequencing was performed on PBMCs, taken 5 days after the yellow fever booster vaccination. The CDR3 DNA sequence: TGTGCCAGCAGCTCCGGTCAAGGACAGATGAACACTGAAGCTTTCTTT. Protein: CASSSGQGQMNTEAFF.